This T cell receptor (beta chain) was retrieved from a study of tumor T cells in aggressive B-cell lymphoma (dated by TCRdb to 2015 to 2018). Library preparation employed the immunoSEQ multiplex PCR assay. TCRdb holds this immuneACCESS table with in-frame rearrangements only. Some clones are missing; in checked studies, unresolved V genes explain under half, and the rest has no known cause. Recorded for this sample are under 3,500 clones; roughly 93% of them occurred a single time. Of the sample, 6.5% to 8.5% falls within the top ten clones. Note on this clone: What this receptor recognizes is not known. Base qualities were left out, and no much larger clone turns up one base away.

V was cut back by 3 bases and J by 2 bases, leaving a gap of 14 bases between them. Via the germline V gene (reference sequence), CDR1 is LNHNV and CDR2 YYDKDF. Spanning cysteine to phenylalanine, the CDR3 consists of 17 amino acids. The entry retains the CDR3 DNA only, 51 bases that are in frame from base 1. The source of this sequence is an adult with diffuse large B cell lymphoma. The chain links TRBV15 with TRBJ2-6; the D gene is perhaps TRBD1, on 5 matching bases. The specimen was tumor tissue. The DNA reads TGTGCCACCAGCAGCGGGTGGTTAGGGGCTGGGGCCAACGTCCTGACTTTC. Its coded protein is CATSSGWLGAGANVLTF. Reference TRBV15 and TRBJ2-6 proteins supply the regions before and after the CDR3; the full variable domain is: DAMVIQNPRYQVTQFGKPVTLSCSQTLNHNVMYWYQQKSSQAPKLLFHYYDKDFNNEADTPDNFQSRRPNTSFCFLDIRSPGLGDTAMYLCATSSGWLGAGANVLTFGAGSRLTVL.